This entry lists 3 T cell receptor beta chains sequenced from one sample in a study of cytomegalovirus exposure and HLA in healthy donors. The PCR used 60 Vbeta and 13 Jbeta primers. TCRdb's copy holds only in-frame clones and misses some; the assay was immunoSEQ multiplex PCR. The table includes 110,000 to 150,000 clones, over 70% detected once. Source material: PBMCs. These receptors all stem from a man aged 18 to 35 in good health and CMV-seronegative.

The rearrangement links TRBV2 to TRBJ1-4, with 9 bases fitting TRBD1. From germline, CDR1 is SNHLY and CDR2 FYNNEI. The CDR3 spans 16 residues. Germline trimming cut 5 bases from V and 4 bases from J; bases unmatched to any gene: 8. CDR3 DNA sequence: TGTGCCAGCAGTTGGGCACAGGGGGCCGTTAATGAAAAACTGTTTTTT. Amino acid sequence: CASSWAQGAVNEKLFF.

This sequence joins TRBV19 and TRBJ1-4; 8 bases align to TRBD1. CDR3 length: 17 amino acids. The trim removed 4 bases at V and 3 bases at J, leaving 10 bases unmatched. Germline V gene sequence: CDR1 LNHDA, CDR2 SQIVND (reference sequence). CDR3 coding DNA: TGTGCCAGTAGTACTACCCGACAGGGGAGGTCTAATGAAAAACTGTTTTTT. As protein: CASSTTRQGRSNEKLFF.

This chain connects TRBV30 to TRBJ1-2; D call uncertain. Germline CDR1 reads GTSNPN; CDR2 reads SVGIG (reference sequence). The CDR3 totals 11 residues. V was shortened by 0 bases and J by 8 bases, with 7 bases between the two germline ends. Written as DNA, the CDR3 is TGTGCCTGGAGTGTTTGGGAGGGCTACACCTTC. Protein product: CAWSVWEGYTF.